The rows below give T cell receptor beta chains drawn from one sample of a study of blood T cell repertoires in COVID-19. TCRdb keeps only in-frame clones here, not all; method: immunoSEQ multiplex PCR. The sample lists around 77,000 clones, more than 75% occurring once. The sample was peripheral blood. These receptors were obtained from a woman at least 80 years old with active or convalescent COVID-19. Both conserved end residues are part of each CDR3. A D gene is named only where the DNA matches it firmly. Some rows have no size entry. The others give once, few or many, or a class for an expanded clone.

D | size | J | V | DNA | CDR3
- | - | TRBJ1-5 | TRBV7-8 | TGTGCCAGCGCTCTACGGGTAAACCAGCCCCAGCATTTT | CASALRVNQPQHF
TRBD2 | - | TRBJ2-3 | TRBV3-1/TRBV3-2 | TGTGCCAGCAGCCAAGAGATGACGGGGGGGTTGGCAGATACGCAGTATTTT | CASSQEMTGGLADTQYF
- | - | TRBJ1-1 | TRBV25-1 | TGTGCCAGCAGTGAAATCTCGACTATTAACACTGAAGCTTTCTTT | CASSEISTINTEAFF
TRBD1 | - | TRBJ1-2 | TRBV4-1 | TGCGCCAGCAGCCTTGACAGGGGCGACGCGGATGGCTACACCTTC | CASSLDRGDADGYTF
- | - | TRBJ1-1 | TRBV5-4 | TGTGCCAGCAGCCCGGTTGGGAACACTGAAGCTTTCTTT | CASSPVGNTEAFF
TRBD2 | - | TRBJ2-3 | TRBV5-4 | TGTGCCAGCAGCCCGAGACCCGGGACTATCAGCACAGATACGCAGTATTTT | CASSPRPGTISTDTQYF
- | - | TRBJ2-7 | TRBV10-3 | TGTGCCATCAGTGGCTCAGGGTACCACGAGCAGTACTTC | CAISGSGYHEQYF
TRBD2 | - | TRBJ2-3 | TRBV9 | TGTGCCAGCAGCGTAGTGCGGGGGACCGCCACAGATACGCAGTATTTT | CASSVVRGTATDTQYF
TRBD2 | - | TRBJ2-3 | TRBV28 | TGTGCCAGCAGGGGAGCGGGGGTTACCACAGATACGCAGTATTTT | CASRGAGVTTDTQYF
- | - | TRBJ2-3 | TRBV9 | TGTGCCAGCAGCCTTAGGATAGGGGGGGCCCGGCCAGATACGCAGTATTTT | CASSLRIGGARPDTQYF
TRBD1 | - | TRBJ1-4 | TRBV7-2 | TGTGCCAGCAGTTCCGACAGGGGGAATGAAAAACTGTTTTTT | CASSSDRGNEKLFF
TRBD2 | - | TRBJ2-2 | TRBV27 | TGTGCCAGCAGTCTGCTAGCGGGGGGGCACACCGGGGAGCTGTTTTTT | CASSLLAGGHTGELFF
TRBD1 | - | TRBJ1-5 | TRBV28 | TGTGCCAGCAGTCTCGCCGGGACAGGGAGGCAGCCCCAGCATTTT | CASSLAGTGRQPQHF
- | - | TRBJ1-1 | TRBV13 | TGTGCCAGCAGCTTCCAGGCGAACACTGAAGCTTTCTTT | CASSFQANTEAFF
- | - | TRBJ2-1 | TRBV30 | TGTGCCTGGGGAACCGGGACACAATCCTACAATGAGCAGTTCTTC | CAWGTGTQSYNEQFF
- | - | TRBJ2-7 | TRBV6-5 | TGTGCCAGCAGGGACCTCCTAGGGGGCGAGCAGTACTTC | CASRDLLGGEQYF
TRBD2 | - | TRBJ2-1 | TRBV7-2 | TGTGCCAGCAGCTTAGGCGGGGGGTACTACAATGAGCAGTTCTTC | CASSLGGGYYNEQFF
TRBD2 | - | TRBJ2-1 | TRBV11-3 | TGTGCCAGCAGCCCGACTAGCGGGGGGGCGTTGGATGAGCAGTTCTTC | CASSPTSGGALDEQFF
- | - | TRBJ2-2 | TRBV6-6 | TGTGCCAGCAGTTACGGCAGGGGTGGCACCGGGGAGCTGTTTTTT | CASSYGRGGTGELFF
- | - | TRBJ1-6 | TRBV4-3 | TGCGCCAGCAGCCAAGACAGGGATAGCTCCTATAATTCACCCCTCCACTTT | CASSQDRDSSYNSPLHF
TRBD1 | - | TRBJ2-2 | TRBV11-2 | TGTGCCAGCAGTCAGGACAGGGGAGGCGGGGAGCTGTTTTTT | CASSQDRGGGELFF
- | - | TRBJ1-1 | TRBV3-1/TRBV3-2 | TGTGCCAGCAGCCAAGGTCCAGGGAACACTGAAGCTTTCTTT | CASSQGPGNTEAFF
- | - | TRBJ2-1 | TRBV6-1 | TGTGCCAGCAGTGATGAAAAGAGCTCCTACAATGAGCAGTTCTTC | CASSDEKSSYNEQFF
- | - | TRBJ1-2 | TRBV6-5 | TGTGCCAGCAGTTCACTACACGGAGAAGGTGGCTACACCTTC | CASSSLHGEGGYTF
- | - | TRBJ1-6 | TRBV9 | TGTGCCAGCAGCGTAACAGGGTATAATTCACCCCTCCACTTT | CASSVTGYNSPLHF
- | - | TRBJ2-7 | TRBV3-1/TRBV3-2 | TGTGCCAGCAGCCAAGACTCAGCAAGGACTGGCTCCTACGAGCAGTACTTC | CASSQDSARTGSYEQYF
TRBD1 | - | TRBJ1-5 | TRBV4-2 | TGTGCCAGCAGCCATATTCTAAAGGGACAGTATGGTCAGCCCCAGCATTTT | CASSHILKGQYGQPQHF
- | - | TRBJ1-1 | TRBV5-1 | TGCGCCAGCAGCTTGTCCGGGGCTGAAGCTTTCTTT | CASSLSGAEAFF
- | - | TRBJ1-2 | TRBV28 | TGTGCCAGCAGTTCCTCATGGTGGAGAGGCACCTTC | CASSSSWWRGTF
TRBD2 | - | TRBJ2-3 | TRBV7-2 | TGTGCCAGCAGCTCACAGACTAGCGGGGGGGTCCTGGACGATACGCAGTATTTT | CASSSQTSGGVLDDTQYF
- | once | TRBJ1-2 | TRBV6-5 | TGTGCCAGCAGTCCGAGACAGGAAAGCTATGGCTACACCTTC | CASSPRQESYGYTF
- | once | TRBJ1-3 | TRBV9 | TGTGCCAGCAGCGGGGGCTCCTCTGGAAACACCATATATTTT | CASSGGSSGNTIYF
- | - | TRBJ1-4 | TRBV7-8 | TGTGCCAGCAGCCCTCGGAGTTTTAATGAAAAACTGTTTTTT | CASSPRSFNEKLFF
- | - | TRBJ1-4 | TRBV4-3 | TGCGCCAGCAGCTCTTACGTGGGGGGTGAAAAACTGTTTTTT | CASSSYVGGEKLFF
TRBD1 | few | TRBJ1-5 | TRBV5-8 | TGTGCCAGCAGCCTAACAGGGGTTCACAATCAGCCCCAGCATTTT | CASSLTGVHNQPQHF
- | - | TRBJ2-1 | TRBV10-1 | TGCGCCAGCGTTTCGAAGGGGGCGGGGGGCCCACCAAACCTCTACAATGAGCAGTTCTTC | CASVSKGAGGPPNLYNEQFF
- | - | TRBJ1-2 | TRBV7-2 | TGTGCCAGCAGCCTGAGGTCCGGAGACTACACCTTC | CASSLRSGDYTF
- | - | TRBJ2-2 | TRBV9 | TGTGCCAACTTGACACCTTCGAACACCGGGGAGCTGTTTTTT | CANLTPSNTGELFF
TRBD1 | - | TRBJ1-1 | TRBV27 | TGTGCCAGCAGTTTTGGGGGACAGGGGCTCATGAACACTGAAGCTTTCTTT | CASSFGGQGLMNTEAFF